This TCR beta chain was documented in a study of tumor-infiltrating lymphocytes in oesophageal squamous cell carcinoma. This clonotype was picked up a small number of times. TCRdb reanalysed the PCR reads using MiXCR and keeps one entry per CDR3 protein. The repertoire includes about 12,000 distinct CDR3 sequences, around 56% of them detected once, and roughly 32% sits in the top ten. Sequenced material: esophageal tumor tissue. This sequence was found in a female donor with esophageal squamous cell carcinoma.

In DNA form, the CDR3 reads TGTGCCAGCAGCTCACGACTCCAAGAGACCCAGTACTTC. This gives the protein CASSSRLQETQYF. The chain couples TRBV7-2 to TRBJ2-5; D is undetermined. Trimming stripped 4 bases from V and 1 base from J, with 7 bases between. The V gene's germline CDR1 is SGHTA and CDR2 FQGNSA. The CDR3 length is 13 residues. Complete variable domain (other parts from reference TRBV7-2 and TRBJ2-5): GAGVSQSPSNKVTEKGKDVELRCDPISGHTALYWYRQSLGQGLEFLIYFQGNSAPDKSGLPSDRFSAERTGGSVSTLTIQRTQQEDSAVYLCASSSRLQETQYFGPGTRLLVL.